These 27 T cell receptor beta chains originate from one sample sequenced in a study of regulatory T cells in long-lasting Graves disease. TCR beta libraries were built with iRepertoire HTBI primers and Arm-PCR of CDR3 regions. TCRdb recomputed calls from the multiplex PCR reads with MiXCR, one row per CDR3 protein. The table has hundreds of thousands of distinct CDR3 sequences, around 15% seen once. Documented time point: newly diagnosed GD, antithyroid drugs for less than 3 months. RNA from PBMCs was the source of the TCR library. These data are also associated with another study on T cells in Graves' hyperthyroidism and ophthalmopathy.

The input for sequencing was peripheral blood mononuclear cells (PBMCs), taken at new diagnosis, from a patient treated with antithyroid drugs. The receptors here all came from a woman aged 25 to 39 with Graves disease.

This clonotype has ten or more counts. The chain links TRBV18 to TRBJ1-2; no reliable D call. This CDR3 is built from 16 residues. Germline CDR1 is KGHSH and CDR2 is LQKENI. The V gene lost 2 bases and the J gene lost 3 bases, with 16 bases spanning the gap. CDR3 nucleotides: TGTGCCAGCTCACCAGAATCTAGTCGGAGGTACTATGGCTACACCTTC. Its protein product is CASSPESSRRYYGYTF.

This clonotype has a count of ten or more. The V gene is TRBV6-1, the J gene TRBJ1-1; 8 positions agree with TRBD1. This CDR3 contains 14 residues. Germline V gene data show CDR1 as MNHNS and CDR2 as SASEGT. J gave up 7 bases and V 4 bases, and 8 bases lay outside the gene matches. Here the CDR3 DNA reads TGTGCCAGCAGTGGACGGACAGGGAGGAGTGAAGCTTTCTTT. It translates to CASSGRTGRSEAFF.

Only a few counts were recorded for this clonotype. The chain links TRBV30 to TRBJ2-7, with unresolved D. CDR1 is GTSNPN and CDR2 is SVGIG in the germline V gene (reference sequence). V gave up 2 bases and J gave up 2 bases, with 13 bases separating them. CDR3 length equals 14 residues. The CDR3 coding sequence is TGTGCCTGGAGTCGACCGAGGCTAACCTACGAGCAGTACTTC. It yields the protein CAWSRPRLTYEQYF. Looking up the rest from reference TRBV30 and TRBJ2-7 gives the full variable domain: SQTIHQWPATLVQPVGSPLSLECTVEGTSNPNLYWYRQAAGRGLQLLFYSVGIGQISSEVPQNLSASRPQDRQFILSSKKLLLSDSGFYLCAWSRPRLTYEQYFGPGTRLTVT.

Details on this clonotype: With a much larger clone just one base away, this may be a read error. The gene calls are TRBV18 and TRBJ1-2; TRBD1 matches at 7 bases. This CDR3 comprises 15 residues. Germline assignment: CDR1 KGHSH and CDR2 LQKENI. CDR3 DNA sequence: TGTGCCAGCCCACCACGGAACAGGGGCGCAGATGGCTACACCTTC. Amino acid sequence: CASPPRNRGADGYTF.

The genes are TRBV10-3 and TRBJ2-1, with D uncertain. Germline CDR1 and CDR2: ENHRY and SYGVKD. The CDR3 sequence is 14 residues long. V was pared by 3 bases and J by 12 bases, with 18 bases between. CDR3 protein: CAISEGPGTMVQFF. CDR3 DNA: TGTGCCATCAGTGAAGGGCCCGGTACAATGGTGCAGTTCTTC.

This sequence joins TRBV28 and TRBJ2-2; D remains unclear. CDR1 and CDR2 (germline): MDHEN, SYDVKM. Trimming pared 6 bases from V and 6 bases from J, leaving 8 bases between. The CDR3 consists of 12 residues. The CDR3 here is CASRLSAGELFF. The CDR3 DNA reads TGTGCCAGCAGACTTTCGGCCGGGGAGCTGTTTTTT.

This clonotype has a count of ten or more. CDR3 sequence (DNA): TGTGCCAGCAGTTACTCGAAGTACGGGAGAGGCTACGAGCAGTACTTC. This translates into CASSYSKYGRGYEQYF. The gene calls are TRBV6-5 and TRBJ2-7, with D possibly TRBD2 on 6 matching bases. CDR1 and CDR2 from the germline V gene are MNHEY and SVGAGI. Deletions cut 0 bases from V and 3 bases from J, with 15 bases between. The length of the CDR3 is 16 residues.

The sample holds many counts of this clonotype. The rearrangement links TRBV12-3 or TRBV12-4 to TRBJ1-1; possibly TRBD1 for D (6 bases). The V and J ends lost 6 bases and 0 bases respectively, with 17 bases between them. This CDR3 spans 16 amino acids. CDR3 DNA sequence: TGTGCCAGCAGCCAGGACAGTTGGTTAATGAACACTGAAGCTTTCTTT. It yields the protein CASSQDSWLMNTEAFF.

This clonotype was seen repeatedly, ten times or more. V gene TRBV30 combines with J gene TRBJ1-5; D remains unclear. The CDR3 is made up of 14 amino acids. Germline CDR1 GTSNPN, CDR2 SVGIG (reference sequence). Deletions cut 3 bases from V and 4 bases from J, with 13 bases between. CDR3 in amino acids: CAWSEGRWNQPQHF. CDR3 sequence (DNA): TGTGCCTGGAGCGAAGGAAGATGGAATCAGCCCCAGCATTTT.

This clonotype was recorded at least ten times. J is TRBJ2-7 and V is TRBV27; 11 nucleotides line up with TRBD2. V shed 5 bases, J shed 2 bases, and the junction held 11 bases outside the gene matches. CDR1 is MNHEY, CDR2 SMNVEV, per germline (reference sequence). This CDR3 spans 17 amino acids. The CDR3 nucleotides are TGTGCCAGCAGTCCCCTGGGACTAGCGGACTTGCCCTACGAGCAGTACTTC. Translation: CASSPLGLADLPYEQYF.

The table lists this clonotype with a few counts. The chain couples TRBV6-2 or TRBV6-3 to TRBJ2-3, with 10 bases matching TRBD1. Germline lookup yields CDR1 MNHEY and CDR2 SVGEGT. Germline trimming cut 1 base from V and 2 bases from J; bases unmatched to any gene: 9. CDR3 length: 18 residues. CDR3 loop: CASSYFPGDRGNTDTQYF. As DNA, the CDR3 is TGTGCCAGCAGTTACTTCCCCGGGGACAGGGGTAACACAGATACGCAGTATTTT.

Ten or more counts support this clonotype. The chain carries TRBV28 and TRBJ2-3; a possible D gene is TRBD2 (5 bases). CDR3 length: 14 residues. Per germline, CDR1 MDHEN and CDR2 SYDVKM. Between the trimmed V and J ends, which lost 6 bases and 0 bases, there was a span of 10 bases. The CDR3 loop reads CASSERPSTDTQYF. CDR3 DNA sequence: TGTGCCAGCAGCGAGCGGCCTAGCACAGATACGCAGTATTTT.

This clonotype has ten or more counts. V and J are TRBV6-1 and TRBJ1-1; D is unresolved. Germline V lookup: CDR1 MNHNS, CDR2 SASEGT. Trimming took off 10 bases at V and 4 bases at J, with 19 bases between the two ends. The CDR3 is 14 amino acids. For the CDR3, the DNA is TGTGCCACCTTACTGGGCAGTCCGGGCACTGAAGCTTTCTTT. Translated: CATLLGSPGTEAFF.

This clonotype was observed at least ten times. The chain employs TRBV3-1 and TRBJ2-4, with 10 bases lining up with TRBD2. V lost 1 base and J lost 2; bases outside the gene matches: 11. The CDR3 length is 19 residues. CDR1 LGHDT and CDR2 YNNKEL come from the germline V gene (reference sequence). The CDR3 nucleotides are TGTGCCAGCAGCCAAGTTAGCAGCGGGAGGGCCCTGACCAAAAACATTCAGTACTTC. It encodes CASSQVSSGRALTKNIQYF.

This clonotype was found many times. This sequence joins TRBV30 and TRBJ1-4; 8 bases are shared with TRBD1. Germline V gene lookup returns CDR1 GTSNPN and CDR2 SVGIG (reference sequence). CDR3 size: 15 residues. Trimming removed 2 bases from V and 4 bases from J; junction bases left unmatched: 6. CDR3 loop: CAWSIRTGNNEKLFF. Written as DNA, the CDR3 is TGTGCCTGGAGTATTCGGACAGGGAATAATGAAAAACTGTTTTTT.

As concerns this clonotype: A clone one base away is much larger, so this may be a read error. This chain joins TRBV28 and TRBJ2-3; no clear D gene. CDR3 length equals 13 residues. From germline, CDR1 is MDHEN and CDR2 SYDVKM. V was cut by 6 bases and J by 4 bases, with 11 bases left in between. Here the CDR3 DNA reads TGTGCCAGCAGCCCGTCTCTCCCAGATACGCAGTATTTT. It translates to CASSPSLPDTQYF.

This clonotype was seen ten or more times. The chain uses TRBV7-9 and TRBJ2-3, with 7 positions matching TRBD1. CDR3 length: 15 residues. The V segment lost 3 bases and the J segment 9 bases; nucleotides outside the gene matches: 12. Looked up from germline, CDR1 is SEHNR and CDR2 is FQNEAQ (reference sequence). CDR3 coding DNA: TGTGCCAGCAGCTTCTCCCGCTCACAGGGGAACACGCAGTATTTT. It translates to CASSFSRSQGNTQYF.

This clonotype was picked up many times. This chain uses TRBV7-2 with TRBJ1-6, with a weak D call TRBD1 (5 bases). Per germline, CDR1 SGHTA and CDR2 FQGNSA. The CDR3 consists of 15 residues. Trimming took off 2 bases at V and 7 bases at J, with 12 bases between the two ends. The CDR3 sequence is CASSLNPGQNSPLHF. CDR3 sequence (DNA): TGTGCCAGCAGCTTAAATCCGGGGCAGAATTCACCCCTCCACTTT.

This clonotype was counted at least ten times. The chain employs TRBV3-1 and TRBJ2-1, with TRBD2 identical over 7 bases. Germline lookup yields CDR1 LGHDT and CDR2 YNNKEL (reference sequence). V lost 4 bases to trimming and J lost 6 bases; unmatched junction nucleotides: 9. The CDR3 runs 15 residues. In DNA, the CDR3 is TGTGCCAGCAGCCCCCTGGGCGGGAGAATCAATGAGCAGTTCTTC. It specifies CASSPLGGRINEQFF.

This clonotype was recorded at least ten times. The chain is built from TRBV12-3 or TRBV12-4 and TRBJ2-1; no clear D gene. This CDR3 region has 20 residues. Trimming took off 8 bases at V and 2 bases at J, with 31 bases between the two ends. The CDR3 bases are TGTGCCAGCGGGTCTGACGCGTGGGGTAGCCCAAGTGCGCCCTACAATGAGCAGTTCTTC. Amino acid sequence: CASGSDAWGSPSAPYNEQFF.

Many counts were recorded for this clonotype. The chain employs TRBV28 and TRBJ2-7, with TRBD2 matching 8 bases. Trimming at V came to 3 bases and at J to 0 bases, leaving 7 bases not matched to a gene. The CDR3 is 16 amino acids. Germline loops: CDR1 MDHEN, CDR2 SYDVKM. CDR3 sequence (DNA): TGTGCCAGCAGTTTGAAAGGCGGGAGGAGCTCCTACGAGCAGTACTTC. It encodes CASSLKGGRSSYEQYF.

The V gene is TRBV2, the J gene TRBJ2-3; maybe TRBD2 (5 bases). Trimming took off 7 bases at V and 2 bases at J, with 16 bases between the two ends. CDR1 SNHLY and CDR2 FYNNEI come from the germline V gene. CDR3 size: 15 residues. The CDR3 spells CASTWGDWYTDTQYF. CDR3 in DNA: TGTGCCAGCACGTGGGGAGACTGGTACACAGATACGCAGTATTTT.

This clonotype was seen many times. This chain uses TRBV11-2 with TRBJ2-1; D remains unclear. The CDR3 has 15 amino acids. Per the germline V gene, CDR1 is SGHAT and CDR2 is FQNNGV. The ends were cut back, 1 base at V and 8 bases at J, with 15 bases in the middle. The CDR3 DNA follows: TGTGCCAGCAGCTTAGTAGGGCGCGTACGCCATGAGCAGTTCTTC. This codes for CASSLVGRVRHEQFF.

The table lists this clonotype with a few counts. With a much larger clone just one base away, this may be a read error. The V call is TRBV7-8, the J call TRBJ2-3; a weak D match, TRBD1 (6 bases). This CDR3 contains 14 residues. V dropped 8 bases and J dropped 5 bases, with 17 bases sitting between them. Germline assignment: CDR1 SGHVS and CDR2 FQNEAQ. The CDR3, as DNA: TGTGCCAGCGGCTGGGGGCACCTCGTAGATACGCAGTATTTT. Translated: CASGWGHLVDTQYF.

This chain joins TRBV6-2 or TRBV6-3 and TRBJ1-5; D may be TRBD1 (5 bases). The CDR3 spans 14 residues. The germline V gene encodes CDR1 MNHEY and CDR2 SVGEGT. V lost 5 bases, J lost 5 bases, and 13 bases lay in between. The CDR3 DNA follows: TGTGCCAGCAGTGAGAGGGGCTACGATCAGCCCCAGCATTTT. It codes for CASSERGYDQPQHF.

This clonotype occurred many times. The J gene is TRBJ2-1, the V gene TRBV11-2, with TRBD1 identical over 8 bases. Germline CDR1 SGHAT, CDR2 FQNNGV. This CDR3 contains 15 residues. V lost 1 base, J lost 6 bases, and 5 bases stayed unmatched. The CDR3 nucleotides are TGTGCCAGCAGCTTAGGTTTTGGACAGGGCAATGAGCAGTTCTTC. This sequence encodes CASSLGFGQGNEQFF.

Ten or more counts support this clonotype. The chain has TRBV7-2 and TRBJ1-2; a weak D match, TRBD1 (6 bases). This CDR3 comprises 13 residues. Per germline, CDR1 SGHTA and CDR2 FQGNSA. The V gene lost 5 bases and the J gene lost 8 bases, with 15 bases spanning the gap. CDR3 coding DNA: TGTGCCAGCAGCGTACAGGGCCATCCGGGCTACACCTTC. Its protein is CASSVQGHPGYTF. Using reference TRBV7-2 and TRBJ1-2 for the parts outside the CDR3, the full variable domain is GAGVSQSPSNKVTEKGKDVELRCDPISGHTALYWYRQSLGQGLEFLIYFQGNSAPDKSGLPSDRFSAERTGGSVSTLTIQRTQQEDSAVYLCASSVQGHPGYTFGSGTRLTVV.